This T cell receptor beta chain was identified during a study of neurological immune-mediated disorders. PBMCs stored at -80 C, 2 million in total, were the source of the unsorted libraries. This clonotype was detected ten times or more. The cDNA came from 5'RACE with 10-nucleotide random UMIs. TCRdb reanalysed the 5' RACE reads using MiXCR and keeps one entry per CDR3 protein. The data hold more than 50,000 distinct CDR3 sequences, with 3.7% observed a single time. Trimming cost V 1 base and J 0 bases, with 7 bases left between them. Germline-derived CDR1 and CDR2 are SGHDT and YYEEEE. The CDR3 is 14 residues long.

Material for sequencing was PBMCs. The V call is TRBV5-6, the J call TRBJ1-1; the D is unclear. The receptor comes from a woman between 50 and 59 years old with multiple sclerosis. In DNA form, the CDR3 reads TGTGCCAGCAGCTTGAGAGGGCTGAACACTGAAGCTTTCTTT. The encoded protein is CASSLRGLNTEAFF. Variable domain in full (rest from reference TRBV5-6 and TRBJ1-1): DAGVTQSPTHLIKTRGQQVTLRCSPKSGHDTVSWYQQALGQGPQFIFQYYEEEERQRGNFPDRFSGHQFPNYSSELNVNALLLGDSALYLCASSLRGLNTEAFFGQGTRLTVV.